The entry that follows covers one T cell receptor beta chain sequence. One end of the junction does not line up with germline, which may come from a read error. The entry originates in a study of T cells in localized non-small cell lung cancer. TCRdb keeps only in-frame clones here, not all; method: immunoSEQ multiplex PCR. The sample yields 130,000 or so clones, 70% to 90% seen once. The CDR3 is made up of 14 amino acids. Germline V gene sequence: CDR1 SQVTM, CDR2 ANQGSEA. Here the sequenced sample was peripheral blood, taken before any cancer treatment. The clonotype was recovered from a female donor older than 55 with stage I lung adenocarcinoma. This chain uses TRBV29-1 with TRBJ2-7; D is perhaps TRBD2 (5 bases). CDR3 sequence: CSVQERTEGYDQYF. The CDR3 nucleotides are TGCAGCGTCCAAGAACGAACCGAGGGCTACGATCAGTACTTC.